This T cell receptor (beta chain) was documented in a study of blood T cell repertoires in COVID-19. About the research overall: COVID-19 samples, acute and convalescent, were from the United States, Italy and Spain.

Generated by immunoSEQ multiplex PCR, the TCRdb table keeps only in-frame clones and is missing some. The data contain more than 50,000 clones, around 90% of them singletons. This CDR3 has 14 amino acids. The ends were cut back, 5 bases at V and 3 bases at J, with 11 bases in the middle. Per germline, CDR1 MNHEY and CDR2 SVGAGI. This rearrangement joins TRBV6-5 to TRBJ1-3, with a possible D match to TRBD1 (6 bases). The sequencing sample was made of peripheral blood. This clonotype originated in a man older than 75 with acute or convalescent COVID-19. DNA for the CDR3: TGTGCCAGCAGTAGAGGGGACAATGGAAACACCATATATTTT. The encoded protein is CASSRGDNGNTIYF.